A selection of T cell receptor beta chains follows, all from one sample in a study of blood T cell repertoires in COVID-19. Using immunoSEQ multiplex PCR, the repertoire was profiled, and TCRdb retains in-frame clones only, with some absent. The sample holds some 300,000 clones, about nine tenths seen once. The source material was peripheral blood. These receptors all stem from a woman in her 30s who had recovered from COVID-19. The CDR3 runs from the conserved cysteine through the conserved F or W. A D gene is named only where the DNA matches it firmly. Clone size is stated in some rows and not others, as once, few, many or a class when expanded.

CDR3nt	CDR3aa	d_gene	j_gene	abundance	v_gene
TGTGCCAGCAGTATGGGAGTCAGGCCACGAGCGAGCACCGGGGAGCTGTTTTTT	CASSMGVRPRASTGELFF	-	TRBJ2-2	-	TRBV27
TGCGCCAGCAGCCAATTTAAGGGCGGAACGGGGACTGAAGCTTTCTTT	CASSQFKGGTGTEAFF	-	TRBJ1-1	-	TRBV4-1
TGTGCCAGCAGCCGGAGGGACAGGGGGCTTCCTGAAGCTTTCTTT	CASSRRDRGLPEAFF	-	TRBJ1-1	-	TRBV21-1
TGTGCCAGCAGCGCGGGGGTGGGTTTCCCCCTCCACTTT	CASSAGVGFPLHF	-	TRBJ1-6	-	TRBV9
TGTGCCTGGACCCCCTATAGGGGTGGGGCGGGGAATTTT	CAWTPYRGGAGNF	-	TRBJ1-3	-	TRBV30
TGTGCCAGCAGCTGGGGCCGGGACAGGTACACAGATACGCAGTATTTT	CASSWGRDRYTDTQYF	TRBD1	TRBJ2-3	-	TRBV11-2
TGTGCCAGCAGTTTCAGAGGGGGTCCCCTCCACTTT	CASSFRGGPLHF	-	TRBJ1-6	-	TRBV27
TGTGCCAGCAGTTTACTAGCGGGGAGATCTTACGAGCAGTACTTC	CASSLLAGRSYEQYF	TRBD2	TRBJ2-7	-	TRBV27
TGCGCCAGCAGCTTGGGGGGACAGGCAACCTACGAGCAGTACTTC	CASSLGGQATYEQYF	TRBD1	TRBJ2-7	-	TRBV5-1
TGTGCCACCAGCAGAGAGGTGGCTAGCGGAACAGATACGCAGTATTTT	CATSREVASGTDTQYF	TRBD2	TRBJ2-3	-	TRBV15
TGTGCCAGCAGGGGGGCAGGGAAAAGCTCACCCCTCCACTTT	CASRGAGKSSPLHF	-	TRBJ1-6	-	TRBV2
TGTGCCAGTTCCAGGGGAAGGGACAATCAGCCCCAGCATTTT	CASSRGRDNQPQHF	-	TRBJ1-5	few	TRBV19
TGCAGTGCTAGTAATCTCGTTTGGGGGGGCCTCACCTCCTACGAGCAGTACTTC	CSASNLVWGGLTSYEQYF	-	TRBJ2-7	-	TRBV20-1
TGTGCCAGCAGCTTATCCAGTACCTTCAATCAGCCCCAGCATTTT	CASSLSSTFNQPQHF	-	TRBJ1-5	-	TRBV7-2
TGTGCCAGCAGCCAATCTGGTCAGTACTACGAGCAGTACTTC	CASSQSGQYYEQYF	-	TRBJ2-7	-	TRBV3-1/TRBV3-2
TGTGCCAGCAGCGAACTAGCGGGGCTCCAGCAGTACTTC	CASSELAGLQQYF	TRBD2	TRBJ2-7	-	TRBV2
TGTGCCAGCAGCCTCCATCCGGGACTAGCCGAGCAGTTCTTC	CASSLHPGLAEQFF	TRBD2	TRBJ2-1	-	TRBV9
TGTGCCAGCAGCTTAGGGGGAGGGGACTGGAACACTGAAGCTTTCTTT	CASSLGGGDWNTEAFF	-	TRBJ1-1	-	TRBV7-9
TGTGCCAGCAGCCGAGGACTTTTTTACACCGGGGAGCTGTTTTTT	CASSRGLFYTGELFF	-	TRBJ2-2	once	TRBV7-8
TGCAGCGTTGAAACCGGACTCTACGAGCAGTACTTC	CSVETGLYEQYF	-	TRBJ2-7	-	TRBV29-1